The subject of this entry is one TCR beta chain. What antigen it recognizes has not been identified. Library preparation used 5' RACE. Each TCR library was prepared from about 3,400 ng of total RNA. For each sample, cDNA synthesis with SMARTScribe reverse transcriptase was split into eight separate reactions. During cDNA synthesis, unique molecular identifiers containing a 6-nucleotide sample barcode were introduced by template switching. Two nested PCRs of approximately 16 and 10 cycles amplified the TCRalpha and TCRbeta cDNA, and bead purification followed each PCR. Before amplification, the cDNA was both treated with uracil DNA-glycosylase and purified with the QIAquick PCR purification kit. The second PCR added Illumina TruSeq-compatible adapters along with sample-specific barcodes. Library quality and concentration were assessed using TapeStation and Qubit, and approximately 5 ng of each library was pooled. Pooled libraries were sequenced on an Illumina HiSeq2500 single-index Rapid Run with 2 x 100 bp reads and custom sequencing primers. Per the original workflow: MiGEC version 1.2.6 was used for UMI-based consensus assembly to correct PCR and sequencing errors. MiXCR version 2.1.1 was used for V(D)J alignment, clonotype assembly and CDR3 extraction. To normalise gene usage, clonotype sharing and MAIT/NKT TCR abundance, the top 1000, 10 000 and 20 000 clonotypes in each sample were analysed. After downsampling to 27 000 UMIs, diversity was calculated as the inverse Simpson index using the vegan R package. Paired Mann-Whitney U tests were applied to discordant twin pairs, with Benjamini-Hochberg correction for multiple testing. Reprocessed by TCRdb, the reads give a single entry per CDR3 protein sequence, without DNA. The V and J calls come from TCRdb's annotation, not from the publication. The sample's own table lists some 400,000 distinct CDR3 sequences. Roughly 2.2% of the sample comes from the top ten.

The CDR3 has 15 amino acids, counting the end cysteine and phenylalanine. The DNA is not on file. Per the germline V gene, MNHEY is the CDR1 and SVGAGI is the CDR2. The sample comes from a study of monozygotic twins with inflammatory bowel disease (dated by TCRdb to about 2019). With regard to the full study: The full study comprised 28 monozygotic twin pairs: nine German pairs (four IBD-concordant, five IBD-discordant) and 19 IBD-discordant Danish pairs. Each individual had, on average, about 151 000 unique TCRalpha sequences and 181 000 unique TCRbeta sequences available for analysis. Within discordant pairs, disease-associated traits were sought mainly by comparing IBD patients with their genetically identical healthy co-twins. Overall study outcomes, separate from this receptor: IBD patients had lower TCRbeta repertoire diversity, measured by the inverse Simpson index, than their healthy co-twins. IBD patients shared fewer clonotypes with other individuals than healthy twins did, most markedly in patients showing signs of disease activity. The analysis was unable to tell different T cell subtypes apart. No single strong signal or clonotype linked to IBD turned up in the results, so the idea that one exists was not supported. Because patients received different immunosuppressive treatments, the repertoires may have picked up extra background noise and variability between individuals. Repertoire similarity did not differ between concordant and discordant twins, possibly due to limited statistical power.

A 2.5 ml peripheral blood sample was drawn into PAXgene tubes per donor and stored at -80°C. Without any T cell sorting, total RNA was extracted from whole blood using the PAXgene blood miRNA kit on an automated QIAcube. Peripheral blood from monozygotic twin pairs, either concordant or discordant for inflammatory bowel disease, underwent deep TCRalpha and TCRbeta repertoire profiling that used unique molecular barcoding. Smoking habits were recorded for all twin pairs, and each individual was classified as a current, former or never smoker. Rearrangement joined TRBV6-5 to TRBJ2-3. The sequence derives from a human donor with ulcerative colitis or Crohn's disease, or a healthy co-twin of an affected twin (not recorded which). The sequencing input was blood. For the CDR3, the sequence is CASSYNQESTDTQYF.